This T cell receptor beta chain was found in a study of graft-versus-host responses after intestinal transplantation (dated by TCRdb to the early 2020s). At the level of the whole study: The transplants that recipients received were multivisceral, liver-intestinal, or isolated intestinal. Alloreactive clones were identified by sequencing pre-transplant mixed lymphocyte reaction products and comparing them with unstimulated pre-transplant donor and recipient T cells. Instead of going to the commercial service, samples from a few later patients were sequenced in-house on an Illumina MiSeq and processed with MiXCR. Donor T cell macrochimerism was defined as a peak of at least 4% donor T cells among recipient peripheral blood mononuclear cells. Anti-thymocyte globulin induction was given to all recipients, followed by maintenance tacrolimus and steroids for 2 to 4 years. Graft-versus-host and host-versus-graft alloreactive T cell clones were tracked in the graft, circulation and bone marrow after intestinal transplantation using bulk TCR-beta CDR3 sequencing. The cohort enrolled under 30 intestinal transplant recipients, one of whom was a retransplant, and 3 patients without pretransplant specimens were excluded. What the research found in general, with its limitations: Early after transplant, declines in HvG clones were associated with peak levels of circulating GvH clones. Conclusions were limited by the relatively low number and heterogeneity of intestinal transplant patients. GvH clones were detected in recipient bone marrow, and some of these GvH clones were observed earlier in ileal mucosa or blood, consistent with an intestinal mucosal origin. High GvH to HvG T cell clonal ratios were observed in the allografts of patients with donor T cell macrochimerism.

The junction carries 19 bases between V and J, which are trimmed by 5 bases and 5 bases respectively. The germline V gene (reference sequence) yields MNHNY for CDR1 and SVGAGI for CDR2. The CDR3 has 16 amino acids, counting the end cysteine and phenylalanine. Only the CDR3 region is kept as DNA, spanning 48 bases read in frame from base 1. The sample's time point label is to be understood as: cells obtained before transplantation from donor or recipient. CD3+CD4+ and CD3+CD8+ populations were FACS-sorted from unstimulated pre-transplant donor and recipient cells taken from spleen or lymph nodes. Libraries were prepared through the immunoSEQ multiplex PCR assay. For most patients, genomic DNA was isolated with the Qiagen DNeasy Blood and Tissue Kit and shipped frozen to Adaptive Biotechnologies for TCR sequencing. High-throughput TCR-beta CDR3 sequencing of genomic DNA from most patients was performed by Adaptive Biotechnologies. Regarding the original processing steps: Adaptive's ImmunoSEQ software was the source of the TCR sequencing data for 15 to 20 patients, while a few other patients were processed with MiXCR and VDJtools. CD4 versus CD8 sorting errors were corrected by removing sequences found in both subsets at a frequency ratio below 5:1. CDR3 nucleotide sequences shared between donor and recipient were removed because their origin could not be assigned. At least 2-fold expansion over unstimulated cells and a minimum CFSE-low frequency of 0.002% (template counts) or 0.001% (read counts) were required for clones to be classified as alloreactive. Clones detected in sequenced pre-transplant spleen, lymph node, or MLR CFSE-low populations of the donor or recipient were defined as mappable. Cumulative frequency of alloreactive clones was calculated as a percentage of all sequences weighted by copy number. In TCRdb, the immuneACCESS table is reduced to in-frame sequences with V and J assigned. These tables do not hold every clone; where another copy was compared, an unresolved V gene accounts for under half, and the others remain unexplained. The D gene and trimming were derived from the DNA, and the V and J assignments and clone size from that table. The sample data list about 100,000 clones, and roughly 87% of these were observed just once. The top ten constitute over 0.95% of the sample.

On this clone itself: Which antigen it targets is not known. It has no much larger one-base neighbor in the sample; base qualities were not kept.

This receptor was identified in a human donor who was the organ donor for an intestinal transplant. The sequenced sample was unstimulated CD4+ T cells sorted from spleen or lymph node cells, obtained before transplant. The rearranged chain carries TRBV6-6 and TRBJ1-5, with a weak D call of TRBD1 (5 bases match). CDR3 protein: CASSPRVRQTDQPQHF. The bases read TGTGCCAGCAGTCCCAGGGTCAGACAGACGGATCAGCCCCAGCATTTT.